The 27 T cell receptor beta chains given below trace back to one sample, sequenced in a study of CD8+ T cells in alopecia areata (dated by TCRdb to the late 2010s). What this sample's treatment or condition label stands for: oral pan-JAK inhibitor, 5-10 mg twice daily. Preparation of the library involved the immunoSEQ multiplex PCR assay. For TCR sequencing, RNA was extracted from every sample and reverse transcribed into cDNA to serve as template. The immuneACCESS repertoire file appears here via TCRdb, limited to in-frame rearrangements. These files lack a portion of the clones; in checked studies, under half of the deficit traces to unresolved V genes, and the cause of the others is not known. Here the sample has some 180,000 clones; approximately 50% occur a single time. Clones ranked in the top ten supply around 10% of the sample. Material: CD8+ T cells sorted from blood, obtained at approximately week 52, from a patient treated with tofacitinib. The receptors derive from a human donor with alopecia areata.

The chain employs TRBV29-1 and TRBJ1-1, with a possible D match to TRBD1 (6 bases). V lost 4 bases, J lost 4 bases, and 10 bases lay in between. Per germline, CDR1 SQVTM and CDR2 ANQGSEA. This CDR3 has 12 amino acids. The CDR3, as DNA: TGCAGCGTTGCTCGAGGGGGCACTGAAGCTTTCTTT. Translation: CSVARGGTEAFF.

The chain is built from TRBV7-3 and TRBJ2-1; no firm D call. Germline lookup yields CDR1 SGHTA and CDR2 FQGTGA. This CDR3 comprises 15 residues. The germline V and J ends were trimmed by 5 bases and 2 bases, with 13 bases remaining between them. CDR3 DNA: TGTGCCAGCAGCCCGTCGGGCGGTGCCTACAATGAGCAGTTCTTC. Translation gives CASSPSGGAYNEQFF.

CDR3 protein: CASSPPGWQGYEKLFF. The CDR3 bases are TGCGCCAGCAGCCCCCCGGGGTGGCAGGGGTATGAAAAACTGTTTTTT. The V gene is TRBV4-1, the J gene TRBJ1-4; TRBD1 is a possible D gene (6 bases). The CDR3 spans 16 residues. Trimming pared 4 bases from V and 6 bases from J, leaving 18 bases between. Germline CDR1 is MGHRA and CDR2 is YSYEKL.

The chain couples TRBV25-1 to TRBJ1-2, with D hard to call. CDR1 is MGHDK, CDR2 SYGVNS, per germline. The CDR3 loop spans 14 amino acids. Trimming removed 1 base from V and 8 bases from J, with 14 bases in between. The chain's CDR3 is CASSESPTGKGYTF. The CDR3 nucleotides read TGTGCCAGCAGTGAATCGCCCACGGGGAAAGGCTACACCTTC.

The chain carries TRBV30 and TRBJ1-4; D is unresolved. The CDR3 loop spans 14 amino acids. Trimming took 1 base from V and 10 from J, leaving 16 bases between them. Germline V lookup: CDR1 GTSNPN, CDR2 SVGIG (reference sequence). The CDR3 reads CAWSGYDAAGKLFF. DNA for the CDR3: TGTGCCTGGAGTGGATACGACGCGGCGGGAAAACTGTTTTTT.

The V and J genes are TRBV27 and TRBJ1-1, with a weak D call TRBD1 (6 bases). Trimming left V 6 bases short and J 4 bases short, with 9 bases between. CDR3 length: 12 amino acids. Per the germline V gene, CDR1 is MNHEY and CDR2 is SMNVEV (reference sequence). Here the CDR3 DNA reads TGTGCCAGCAGGGGGACAATCACTGAAGCTTTCTTT. This codes for CASRGTITEAFF.

The chain has TRBV23-1 and TRBJ1-1, with 7 bases identical to TRBD1. TRBV23-1 qualifies as an ORF whose function is uncertain. V dropped 4 bases and J dropped 7; count of bases not matched to a gene: 6. The CDR3 is made up of 13 amino acids. The chain's CDR3 is CASSRKGADEAFF. CDR3 nucleotides: TGCGCCAGCAGTCGAAAGGGGGCGGATGAAGCTTTCTTT.

The V and J genes are TRBV7-3 and TRBJ2-3; TRBD2 is a possible D gene (5 bases). The CDR3 has 13 residues. The V gene's germline CDR1 is SGHTA and CDR2 FQGTGA. Trimming removed 3 bases at V and 4 bases at J, with 8 bases between. The CDR3 sequence: CASSFGLADTQYF. The CDR3 nucleotides are TGTGCCAGCAGCTTCGGACTCGCAGATACGCAGTATTTT.

The V gene is TRBV29-1, the J gene TRBJ2-7; weak D call: TRBD1 (5 bases). CDR1 and CDR2 (germline): SQVTM, ANQGSEA. Between the trimmed V and J ends, which lost 4 bases and 0 bases, there was a span of 16 bases. The CDR3 loop spans 15 amino acids. CDR3 amino acids: CSVVKTGRVSYEQYF. The CDR3 bases are TGCAGCGTTGTCAAAACGGGCAGGGTCTCCTACGAGCAGTACTTC.

A single count supports this clone. DNA for the CDR3: TGTGCCATCAGTGGAGGCCCTGAAGCTTTCTTT. It translates to CAISGGPEAFF. The genes are TRBV10-3 and TRBJ1-1; D is uncertain. This CDR3 has 11 amino acids. V lost 4 bases and J lost 6, with 6 bases in between. Germline CDR1 is ENHRY and CDR2 is SYGVKD.

The chain is built from TRBV7-9 and TRBJ2-3; D perhaps matches TRBD1 (6 bases). Germline V lookup: CDR1 SEHNR, CDR2 FQNEAQ (reference sequence). CDR3 length equals 13 residues. Trimming shortened V by 7 bases and J by 2 bases, and 10 bases separated the two germline ends. The CDR3 spells CASTDRSTDTQYF. CDR3 DNA: TGTGCCAGCACAGACAGGTCCACAGATACGCAGTATTTT.

This clone has more than one count but fewer than ten. The chain joins TRBV29-1 to TRBJ2-2; D is possibly TRBD2 (7 bases). Trimming removed 4 bases at V and 6 bases at J, with 9 bases between. Germline assignment: CDR1 SQVTM and CDR2 ANQGSEA. The CDR3 totals 12 residues. The CDR3 region is CSVAGGPGELFF. DNA for the CDR3: TGCAGCGTTGCCGGGGGGCCCGGGGAGCTGTTTTTT.

This sequence joins TRBV6-1 and TRBJ2-5, with 9 bases lining up with TRBD2. The CDR3 is 15 amino acids. With 5 bases clipped from V and 5 bases from J, the junction kept 9 bases outside the gene matches. CDR1 is MNHNS and CDR2 is SASEGT in the germline V gene. The chain's CDR3 is CASSWLGTSSETQYF. CDR3 in DNA: TGTGCCAGCAGTTGGCTCGGGACTAGCTCGGAGACCCAGTACTTC.

This chain joins TRBV25-1 and TRBJ2-3, with D unclear. The length of the CDR3 is 14 residues. V lost 0 bases and J 5 bases, leaving 9 bases between the germline ends. Germline values: CDR1 MGHDK, CDR2 SYGVNS. CDR3 in DNA: TGTGCCAGCAGTGAATATAAGAGGTTAGATACGCAGTATTTT. It specifies CASSEYKRLDTQYF.

The chain uses TRBV5-1 and TRBJ2-1; 11 bases are shared with TRBD2. The CDR3 runs to 18 residues. The junction had 6 bases not matched to a gene; V was cut back by 1 base and J by 0 bases. Germline CDR1 is SGHRS and CDR2 is YFSETQ. Written as DNA, the CDR3 is TGCGCCAGCAGCTTGAGCCTAGCGGGGGGCCCCTCCTACAATGAGCAGTTCTTC. It yields the protein CASSLSLAGGPSYNEQFF.

The chain uses TRBV5-1 and TRBJ2-7, with 9 bases fitting TRBD2. Unmatched junction bases numbered 6, after V lost 4 bases and J lost 4 bases. Germline CDR1 SGHRS, CDR2 YFSETQ. The CDR3 runs to 14 residues. The CDR3 DNA reads as TGCGCCAGCAGCGGGAAAGCGGGGGGTTACGAGCAGTACTTC. It encodes CASSGKAGGYEQYF.

This clone was seen only a few times. CDR3 DNA: TGTGCCAGCAGCTTAGCGGGGGAGCTGTTTTTT. Protein product: CASSLAGELFF. The rearrangement uses TRBV13 and TRBJ2-2; no reliable D call. The length of the CDR3 is 11 residues. The germline gives CDR1 PRHDT, CDR2 FYEKMQ (reference sequence). V lost 1 base, J lost 8 bases, and 2 bases lay in between. Full variable domain (outside the CDR3, taken from reference TRBV13 and TRBJ2-2): AAGVIQSPRHLIKEKRETATLKCYPIPRHDTVYWYQQGPGQDPQFLISFYEKMQSDKGSIPDRFSAQQFSDYHSELNMSSLELGDSALYFCASSLAGELFFGEGSRLTVL.

This clone was seen more than once but under ten times. The V and J genes are TRBV11-2 and TRBJ2-2, with D possibly matching TRBD1 (5 bases). This CDR3 is built from 15 residues. Trimming took 0 bases from V and 4 from J, leaving 9 bases between them. Per the germline V gene, CDR1 is SGHAT and CDR2 is FQNNGV. CDR3 sequence (DNA): TGTGCCAGCAGCTTAGAGGGGCTCGGCACCGGGGAGCTGTTTTTT. Its translation: CASSLEGLGTGELFF.

This rearrangement joins TRBV13 to TRBJ2-5; D remains ambiguous. Germline values: CDR1 PRHDT, CDR2 FYEKMQ (reference sequence). The CDR3 covers 15 residues. The V and J ends lost 4 bases and 3 bases respectively, with 15 bases between them. CDR3 sequence reads: CASSSSPRIEETQYF. CDR3 nucleotides: TGTGCCAGCAGCTCAAGCCCTCGGATTGAAGAGACCCAGTACTTC.

The chain couples TRBV11-2 to TRBJ2-1; D gene unclear. V was cut by 5 bases and J by 7 bases, with 12 bases left in between. The CDR3 is 13 amino acids. Per the germline V gene, CDR1 is SGHAT and CDR2 is FQNNGV. As DNA, the CDR3 is TGTGCCAGCAGCCCCTGGCAGGAGAATGAGCAGTTCTTC. This translates into CASSPWQENEQFF.

This chain links TRBV5-6 with TRBJ2-1; D gene unclear. Trimming shortened V by 7 bases and J by 8 bases, and 19 bases separated the two germline ends. Germline loops: CDR1 SGHDT, CDR2 YYEEEE. The CDR3 contains 14 residues. This chain's CDR3 is CASRRTRSTDEQFF. The CDR3 bases are TGTGCCAGCCGCCGGACGAGGTCCACGGATGAGCAGTTCTTC. Full variable domain (remainder filled in from reference TRBV5-6 and TRBJ2-1): DAGVTQSPTHLIKTRGQQVTLRCSPKSGHDTVSWYQQALGQGPQFIFQYYEEEERQRGNFPDRFSGHQFPNYSSELNVNALLLGDSALYLCASRRTRSTDEQFFGPGTRLTVL.

V is TRBV7-6 and J is TRBJ2-1; D unresolved. The CDR3 contains 15 residues. Trimming stripped 4 bases from V and 7 bases from J, with 17 bases between. Germline CDR1 reads SGHVS; CDR2 reads FNYEAQ. CDR3 loop: CASSSPDRTKNEQFF. The CDR3 DNA follows: TGTGCCAGCAGCTCACCCGACCGAACGAAGAATGAGCAGTTCTTC.

The CDR3: CSVIGQGGDTEAFF. The DNA for the CDR3 is TGCAGCGTTATCGGACAGGGAGGCGACACTGAAGCTTTCTTT. The rearrangement joins TRBV29-1 to TRBJ1-1, with TRBD1 matching over 8 bases. The CDR3 extends over 14 amino acids. Germline V gives CDR1 SQVTM, CDR2 ANQGSEA. The ends lost 5 bases at V and 3 bases at J; junction bases unmatched: 8.

The V and J genes are TRBV5-1 and TRBJ2-1; D not certain. The CDR3 spans 12 residues. The V gene lost 7 bases and the J gene lost 7 bases, with 12 bases spanning the gap. Looked up from germline, CDR1 is SGHRS and CDR2 is YFSETQ. CDR3 in amino acids: CASFAVRNEQFF. The CDR3, as DNA: TGCGCCAGCTTTGCGGTGAGGAATGAGCAGTTCTTC.

The count of this clone is one. This rearrangement joins TRBV30 to TRBJ2-2; D ambiguous. Germline lookup yields CDR1 GTSNPN and CDR2 SVGIG (reference sequence). The CDR3 covers 13 residues. V lost 0 bases and J lost 7, with 9 bases in between. CDR3 nucleotide sequence: TGTGCCTGGAGTGTACTGGTTCACGGGGAGCTGTTTTTT. Translating it yields CAWSVLVHGELFF.

J is TRBJ1-2 and V is TRBV27; the match to TRBD1 covers 8 bases. The CDR3 is 14 amino acids. Germline loops: CDR1 MNHEY, CDR2 SMNVEV (reference sequence). The V gene end was trimmed by 2 bases and the J gene end by 3 bases; junction bases not matched to a gene: 2. The CDR3 here is CASSLRTGHYGYTF. In DNA form, the CDR3 reads TGTGCCAGCAGTTTAAGGACAGGGCACTATGGCTACACCTTC.

This chain uses TRBV27 with TRBJ2-3; TRBD2 matches at 8 bases. Germline CDR1 MNHEY, CDR2 SMNVEV (reference sequence). This CDR3 has 16 residues. J lost 10 bases, V lost 5 bases, and 17 bases had no gene match. The CDR3 loop reads CASSPGRGAGPASQYF. CDR3 bases: TGTGCCAGCAGTCCCGGGAGGGGAGCAGGGCCAGCGTCGCAGTATTTT.